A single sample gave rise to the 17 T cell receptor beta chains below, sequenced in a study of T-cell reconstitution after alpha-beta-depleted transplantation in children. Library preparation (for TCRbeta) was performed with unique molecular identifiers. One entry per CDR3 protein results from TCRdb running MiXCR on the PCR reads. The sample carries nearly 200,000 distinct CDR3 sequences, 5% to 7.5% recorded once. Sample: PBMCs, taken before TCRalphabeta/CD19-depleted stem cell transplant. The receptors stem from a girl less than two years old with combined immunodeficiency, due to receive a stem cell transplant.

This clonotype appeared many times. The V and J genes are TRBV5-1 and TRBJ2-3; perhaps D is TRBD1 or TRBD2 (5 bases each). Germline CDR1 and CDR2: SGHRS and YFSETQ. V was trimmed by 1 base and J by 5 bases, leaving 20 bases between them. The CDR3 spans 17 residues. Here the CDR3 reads CASSLIRPLGAVDTQYF. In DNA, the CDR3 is TGCGCCAGCAGCTTGATCAGACCCCTCGGGGCTGTAGATACGCAGTATTTT.

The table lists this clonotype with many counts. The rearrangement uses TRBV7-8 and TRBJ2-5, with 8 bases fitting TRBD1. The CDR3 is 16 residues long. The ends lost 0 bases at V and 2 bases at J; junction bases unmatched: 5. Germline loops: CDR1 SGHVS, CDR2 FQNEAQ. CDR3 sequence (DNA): TGTGCCAGCAGCTTAGCGGCTGACAGGGGTCAAGAGACCCAGTACTTC. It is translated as CASSLAADRGQETQYF.

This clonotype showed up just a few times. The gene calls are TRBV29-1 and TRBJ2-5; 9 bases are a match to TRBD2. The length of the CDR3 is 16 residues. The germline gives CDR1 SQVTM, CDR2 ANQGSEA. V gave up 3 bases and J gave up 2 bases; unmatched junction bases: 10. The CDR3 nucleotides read TGCAGCGTTGAGGGCCCCCTAGCGGGGTTGCAAGAGACCCAGTACTTC. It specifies CSVEGPLAGLQETQYF.

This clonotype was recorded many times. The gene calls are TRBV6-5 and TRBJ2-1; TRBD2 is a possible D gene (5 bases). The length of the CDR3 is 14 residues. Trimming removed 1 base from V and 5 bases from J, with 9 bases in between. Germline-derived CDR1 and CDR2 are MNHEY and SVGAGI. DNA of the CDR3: TGTGCCAGCAGTTACTGGTCCGGGGACAATGAGCAGTTCTTC. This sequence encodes CASSYWSGDNEQFF.

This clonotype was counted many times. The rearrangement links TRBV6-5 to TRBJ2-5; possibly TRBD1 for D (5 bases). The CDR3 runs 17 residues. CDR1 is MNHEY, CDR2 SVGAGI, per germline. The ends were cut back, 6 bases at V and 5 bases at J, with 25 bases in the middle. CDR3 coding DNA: TGTGCCAGCAGCCCCTATGATAAGCCGACAGTCCCGGAGACCCAGTACTTC. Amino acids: CASSPYDKPTVPETQYF.

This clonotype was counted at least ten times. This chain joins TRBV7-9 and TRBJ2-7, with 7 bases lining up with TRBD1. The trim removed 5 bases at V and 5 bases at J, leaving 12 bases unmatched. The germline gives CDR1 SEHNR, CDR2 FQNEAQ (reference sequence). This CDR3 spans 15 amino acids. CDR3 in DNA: TGTGCCAGCAGCAACCCCGACAGGGCGAGAAACGAGCAGTACTTC. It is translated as CASSNPDRARNEQYF.

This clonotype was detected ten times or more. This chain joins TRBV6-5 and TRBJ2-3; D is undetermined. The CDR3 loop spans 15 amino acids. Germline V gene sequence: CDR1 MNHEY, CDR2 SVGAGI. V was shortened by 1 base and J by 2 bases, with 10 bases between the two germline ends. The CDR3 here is CASSYLASYTDTQYF. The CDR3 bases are TGTGCCAGCAGTTACTTAGCTTCCTACACAGATACGCAGTATTTT.

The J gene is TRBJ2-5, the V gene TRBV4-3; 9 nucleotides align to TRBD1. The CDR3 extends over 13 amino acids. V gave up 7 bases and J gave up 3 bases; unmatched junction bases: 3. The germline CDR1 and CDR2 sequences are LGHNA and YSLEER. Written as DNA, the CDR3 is TGCGCCAGCAACCGGGACAGGGAAGAGACCCAGTACTTC. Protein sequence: CASNRDREETQYF.

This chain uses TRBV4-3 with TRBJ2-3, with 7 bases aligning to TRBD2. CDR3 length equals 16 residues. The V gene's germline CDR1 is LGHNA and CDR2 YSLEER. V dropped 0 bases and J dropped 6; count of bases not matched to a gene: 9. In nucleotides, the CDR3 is TGCGCCAGCAGCCAAGACTCGTGGCGGGAGCCCGATACGCAGTATTTT. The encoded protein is CASSQDSWREPDTQYF.

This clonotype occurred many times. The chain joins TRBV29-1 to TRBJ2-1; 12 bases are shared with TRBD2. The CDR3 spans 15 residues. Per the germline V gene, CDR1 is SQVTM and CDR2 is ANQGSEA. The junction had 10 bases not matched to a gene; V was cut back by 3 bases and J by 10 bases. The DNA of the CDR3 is TGCAGCGTTGACCTAGCGGGAGGGGTTGGGGAGGAGCAGTTCTTC. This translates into CSVDLAGGVGEEQFF.

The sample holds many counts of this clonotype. The chain's CDR3 is CATSGPSGGPIYEQYF. The CDR3 bases are TGTGCCACCAGCGGTCCTAGCGGGGGGCCAATTTACGAGCAGTACTTC. The chain links TRBV15 to TRBJ2-7; 11 bases line up with TRBD2. J was trimmed by 4 bases and V by 5 bases; bases with no gene match: 10. CDR1 is LNHNV, CDR2 YYDKDF, per germline (reference sequence). There are 16 residues in the CDR3.

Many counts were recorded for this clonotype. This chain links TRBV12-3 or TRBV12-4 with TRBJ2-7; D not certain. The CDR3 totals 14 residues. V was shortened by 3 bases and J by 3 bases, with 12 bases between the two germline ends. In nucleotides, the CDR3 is TGTGCCAGCAGTTTCGGGCGGACCTACTACGAGCAGTACTTC. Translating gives CASSFGRTYYEQYF.

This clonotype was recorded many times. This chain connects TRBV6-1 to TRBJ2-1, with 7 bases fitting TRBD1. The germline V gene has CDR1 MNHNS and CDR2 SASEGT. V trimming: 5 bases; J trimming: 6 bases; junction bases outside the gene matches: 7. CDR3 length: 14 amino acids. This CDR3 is CASSRTGLFNEQFF. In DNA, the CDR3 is TGTGCCAGCAGTCGGACAGGCCTTTTCAATGAGCAGTTCTTC.

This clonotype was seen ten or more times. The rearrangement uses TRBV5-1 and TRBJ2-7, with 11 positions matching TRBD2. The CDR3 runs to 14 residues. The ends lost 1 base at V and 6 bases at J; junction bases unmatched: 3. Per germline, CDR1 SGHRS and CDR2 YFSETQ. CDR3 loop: CASSLTSGGSEQYF. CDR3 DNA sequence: TGCGCCAGCAGCTTGACTAGCGGGGGATCCGAGCAGTACTTC.

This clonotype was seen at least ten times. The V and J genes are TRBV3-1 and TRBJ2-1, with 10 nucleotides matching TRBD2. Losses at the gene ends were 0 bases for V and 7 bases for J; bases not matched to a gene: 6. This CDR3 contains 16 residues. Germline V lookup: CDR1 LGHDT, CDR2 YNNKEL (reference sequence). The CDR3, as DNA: TGTGCCAGCAGCCAAGATACGACTAGCGGGCCAAATGAGCAGTTCTTC. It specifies CASSQDTTSGPNEQFF.

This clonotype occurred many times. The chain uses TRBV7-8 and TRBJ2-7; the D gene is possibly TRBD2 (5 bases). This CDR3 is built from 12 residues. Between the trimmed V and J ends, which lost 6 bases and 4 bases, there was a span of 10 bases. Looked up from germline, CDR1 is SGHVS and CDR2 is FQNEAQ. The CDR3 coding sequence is TGTGCCAGCAGACCGGACTCGTACGAGCAGTACTTC. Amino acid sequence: CASRPDSYEQYF.

In DNA, the CDR3 is TGCGCCAGCAGCTTGGACCCGACAGGGGCCCCCTACGAGCAGTACTTC. This gives the protein CASSLDPTGAPYEQYF. The chain uses TRBV5-1 and TRBJ2-7; TRBD1 agrees at 8 bases. Germline V gene sequence: CDR1 SGHRS, CDR2 YFSETQ. With 0 bases clipped from V and 2 bases from J, the junction kept 7 bases outside the gene matches. The CDR3 loop spans 16 amino acids.